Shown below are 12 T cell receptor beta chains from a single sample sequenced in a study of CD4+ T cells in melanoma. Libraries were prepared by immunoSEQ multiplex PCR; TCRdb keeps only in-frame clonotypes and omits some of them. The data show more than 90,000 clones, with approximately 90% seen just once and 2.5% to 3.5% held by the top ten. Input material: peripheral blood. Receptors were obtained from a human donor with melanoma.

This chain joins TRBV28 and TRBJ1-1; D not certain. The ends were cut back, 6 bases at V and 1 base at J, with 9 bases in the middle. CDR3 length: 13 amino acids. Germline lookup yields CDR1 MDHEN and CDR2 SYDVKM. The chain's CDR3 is CASSSPRNTEAFF. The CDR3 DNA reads TGTGCCAGCAGCTCACCTCGGAACACTGAAGCTTTCTTT.

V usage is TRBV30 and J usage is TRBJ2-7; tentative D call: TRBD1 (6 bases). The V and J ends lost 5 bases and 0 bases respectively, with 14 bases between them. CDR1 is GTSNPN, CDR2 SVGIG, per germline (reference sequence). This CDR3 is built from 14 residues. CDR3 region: CAWGGLRGSYEQYF. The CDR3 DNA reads TGTGCCTGGGGGGGCCTGAGGGGCTCCTACGAGCAGTACTTC.

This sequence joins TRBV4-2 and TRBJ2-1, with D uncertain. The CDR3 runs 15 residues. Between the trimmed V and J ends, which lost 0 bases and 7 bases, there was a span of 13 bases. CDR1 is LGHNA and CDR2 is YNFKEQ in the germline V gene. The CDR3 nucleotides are TGTGCCAGCAGCCAAGAAGGTGTGGGGATAAATGAGCAGTTCTTC. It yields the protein CASSQEGVGINEQFF.

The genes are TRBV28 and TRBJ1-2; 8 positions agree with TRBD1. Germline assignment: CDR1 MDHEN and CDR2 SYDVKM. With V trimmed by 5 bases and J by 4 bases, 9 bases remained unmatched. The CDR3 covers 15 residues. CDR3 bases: TGTGCCAGCAGTCCCCCCCGGACAGGGATCTATGGCTACACCTTC. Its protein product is CASSPPRTGIYGYTF.

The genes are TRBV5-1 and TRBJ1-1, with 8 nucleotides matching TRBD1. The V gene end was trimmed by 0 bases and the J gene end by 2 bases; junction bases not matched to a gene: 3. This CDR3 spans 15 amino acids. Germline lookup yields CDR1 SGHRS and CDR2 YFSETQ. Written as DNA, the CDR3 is TGCGCCAGCAGCTTGGTGACAGGGGCAAACACTGAAGCTTTCTTT. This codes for CASSLVTGANTEAFF.

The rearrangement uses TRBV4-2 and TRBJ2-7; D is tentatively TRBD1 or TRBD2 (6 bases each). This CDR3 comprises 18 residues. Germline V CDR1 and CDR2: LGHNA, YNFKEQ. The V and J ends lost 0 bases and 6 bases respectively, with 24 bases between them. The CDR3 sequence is CASSQDLRGAVQGAEQYF. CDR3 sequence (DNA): TGTGCCAGCAGCCAAGATCTTAGGGGGGCGGTCCAAGGTGCCGAGCAGTACTTC.

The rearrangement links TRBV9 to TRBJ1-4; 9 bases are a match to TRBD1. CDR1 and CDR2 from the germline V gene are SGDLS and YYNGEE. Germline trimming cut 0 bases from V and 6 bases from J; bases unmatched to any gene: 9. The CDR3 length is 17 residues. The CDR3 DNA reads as TGTGCCAGCAGCGTAGACCTTGGTGGGACAGGGTATGAAAAACTGTTTTTT. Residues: CASSVDLGGTGYEKLFF.

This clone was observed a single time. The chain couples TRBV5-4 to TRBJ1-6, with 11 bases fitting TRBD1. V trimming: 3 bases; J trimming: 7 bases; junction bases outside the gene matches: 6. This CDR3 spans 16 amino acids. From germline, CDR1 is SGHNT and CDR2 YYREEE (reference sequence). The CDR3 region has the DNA TGTGCCAGCAGCTCGGACAGGGGGCCCTCAAATTCACCCCTCCACTTT. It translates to CASSSDRGPSNSPLHF.

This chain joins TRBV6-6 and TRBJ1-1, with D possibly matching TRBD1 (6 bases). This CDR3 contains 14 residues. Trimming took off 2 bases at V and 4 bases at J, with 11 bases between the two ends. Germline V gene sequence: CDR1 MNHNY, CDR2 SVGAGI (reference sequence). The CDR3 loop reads CASSYKQGATEAFF. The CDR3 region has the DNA TGTGCCAGCAGTTACAAACAGGGTGCCACTGAAGCTTTCTTT.

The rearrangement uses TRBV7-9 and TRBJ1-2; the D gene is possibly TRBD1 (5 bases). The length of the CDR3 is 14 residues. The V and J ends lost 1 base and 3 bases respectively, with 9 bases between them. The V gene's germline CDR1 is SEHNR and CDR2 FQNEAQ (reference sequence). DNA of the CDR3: TGTGCCAGCAGCTTAGACGCGACAGACTATGGCTACACCTTC. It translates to CASSLDATDYGYTF.

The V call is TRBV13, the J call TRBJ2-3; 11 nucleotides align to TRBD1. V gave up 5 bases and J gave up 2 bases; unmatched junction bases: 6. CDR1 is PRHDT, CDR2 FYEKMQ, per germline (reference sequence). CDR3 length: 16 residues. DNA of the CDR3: TGTGCCAGCAGCCCAAGGACAGGGGGCCACACAGATACGCAGTATTTT. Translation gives CASSPRTGGHTDTQYF. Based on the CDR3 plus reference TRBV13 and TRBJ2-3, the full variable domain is AAGVIQSPRHLIKEKRETATLKCYPIPRHDTVYWYQQGPGQDPQFLISFYEKMQSDKGSIPDRFSAQQFSDYHSELNMSSLELGDSALYFCASSPRTGGHTDTQYFGPGTRLTVL.

The CDR3: CASSSTENPDYEQYF. The CDR3 region has the DNA TGTGCCAGCAGCTCAACAGAAAACCCAGATTACGAGCAGTACTTC. J is TRBJ2-7 and V is TRBV11-2; unclear D gene. The germline V and J ends were trimmed by 4 bases and 4 bases, with 17 bases remaining between them. The length of the CDR3 is 15 residues. The germline V gene encodes CDR1 SGHAT and CDR2 FQNNGV.